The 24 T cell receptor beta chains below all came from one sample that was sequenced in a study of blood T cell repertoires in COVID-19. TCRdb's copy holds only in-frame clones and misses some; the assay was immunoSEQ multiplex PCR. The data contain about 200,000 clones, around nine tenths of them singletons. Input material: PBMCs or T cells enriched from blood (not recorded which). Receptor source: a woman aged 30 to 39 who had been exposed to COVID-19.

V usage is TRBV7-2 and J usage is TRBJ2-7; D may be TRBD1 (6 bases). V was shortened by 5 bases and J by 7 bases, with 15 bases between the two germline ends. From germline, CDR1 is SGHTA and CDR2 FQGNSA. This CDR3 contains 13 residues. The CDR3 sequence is CASSPGTTLEQYF. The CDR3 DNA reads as TGTGCCAGCAGCCCCGGGACAACCCTGGAGCAGTACTTC. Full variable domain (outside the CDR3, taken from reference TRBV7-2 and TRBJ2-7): GAGVSQSPSNKVTEKGKDVELRCDPISGHTALYWYRQSLGQGLEFLIYFQGNSAPDKSGLPSDRFSAERTGGSVSTLTIQRTQQEDSAVYLCASSPGTTLEQYFGPGTRLTVT.

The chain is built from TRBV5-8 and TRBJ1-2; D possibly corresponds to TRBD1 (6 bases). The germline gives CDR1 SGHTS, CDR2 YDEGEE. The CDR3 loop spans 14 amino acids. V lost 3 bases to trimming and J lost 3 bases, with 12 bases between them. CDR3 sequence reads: CASSSQGFDYGYTF. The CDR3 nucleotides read TGTGCCAGCAGCTCACAGGGATTTGACTATGGCTACACCTTC.

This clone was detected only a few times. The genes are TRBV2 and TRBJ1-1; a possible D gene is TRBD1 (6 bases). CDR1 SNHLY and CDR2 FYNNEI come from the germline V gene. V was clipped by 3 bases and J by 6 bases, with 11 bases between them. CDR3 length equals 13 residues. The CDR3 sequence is CASSERTAPEAFF. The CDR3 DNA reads TGTGCCAGCAGTGAGCGGACAGCACCTGAAGCTTTCTTT.

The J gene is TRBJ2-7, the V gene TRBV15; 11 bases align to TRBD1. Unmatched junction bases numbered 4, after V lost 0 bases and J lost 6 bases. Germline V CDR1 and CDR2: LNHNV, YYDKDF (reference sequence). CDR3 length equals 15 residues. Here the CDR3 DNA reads TGTGCCACCAGCAGAGATAAAGGGACAGGGGGCGAGCAGTACTTC. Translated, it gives CATSRDKGTGGEQYF. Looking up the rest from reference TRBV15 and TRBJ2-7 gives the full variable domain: DAMVIQNPRYQVTQFGKPVTLSCSQTLNHNVMYWYQQKSSQAPKLLFHYYDKDFNNEADTPDNFQSRRPNTSFCFLDIRSPGLGDTAMYLCATSRDKGTGGEQYFGPGTRLTVT.

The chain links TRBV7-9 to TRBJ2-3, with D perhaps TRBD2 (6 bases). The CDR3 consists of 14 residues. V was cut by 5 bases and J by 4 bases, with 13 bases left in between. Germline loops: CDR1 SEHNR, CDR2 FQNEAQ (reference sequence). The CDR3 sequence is CASSTGVGADTQYF. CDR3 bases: TGTGCCAGCAGCACGGGGGTAGGGGCAGATACGCAGTATTTT.

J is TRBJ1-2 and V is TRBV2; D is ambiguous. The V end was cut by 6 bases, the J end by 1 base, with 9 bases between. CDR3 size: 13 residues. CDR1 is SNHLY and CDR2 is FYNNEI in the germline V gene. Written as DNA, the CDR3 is TGTGCCAGCAGGCCTGGCCTTAACTATGGCTACACCTTC. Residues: CASRPGLNYGYTF.

The CDR3: CASRQDTGELFF. CDR3 DNA sequence: TGTGCCAGCAGGCAGGACACCGGGGAGCTGTTTTTT. The chain joins TRBV2 to TRBJ2-2, with D unresolved. CDR1 and CDR2 (germline): SNHLY, FYNNEI. V was cut by 6 bases and J by 3 bases, with 5 bases left in between. This CDR3 is 12 amino acids long. Full variable domain (remainder filled in from reference TRBV2 and TRBJ2-2): EPEVTQTPSHQVTQMGQEVILRCVPISNHLYFYWYRQILGQKVEFLVSFYNNEISEKSEIFDDQFSVERPDGSNFTLKIRSTKLEDSAMYFCASRQDTGELFFGEGSRLTVL.

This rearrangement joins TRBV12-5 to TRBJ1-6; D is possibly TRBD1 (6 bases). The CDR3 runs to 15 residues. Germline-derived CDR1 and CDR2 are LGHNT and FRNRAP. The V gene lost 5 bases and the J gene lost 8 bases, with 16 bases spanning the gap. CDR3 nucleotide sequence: TGTGCTAGTGGTCTTGAGGTGGGGGCACATTCACCCCTCCACTTT. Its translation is CASGLEVGAHSPLHF.

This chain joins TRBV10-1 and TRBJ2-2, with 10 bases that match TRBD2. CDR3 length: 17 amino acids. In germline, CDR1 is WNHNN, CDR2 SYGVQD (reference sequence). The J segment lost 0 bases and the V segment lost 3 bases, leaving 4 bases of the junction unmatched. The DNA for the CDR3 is TGCGCCAGCAGTGACGAGCGGGGGGGCGCGAACACCGGGGAGCTGTTTTTT. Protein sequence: CASSDERGGANTGELFF.

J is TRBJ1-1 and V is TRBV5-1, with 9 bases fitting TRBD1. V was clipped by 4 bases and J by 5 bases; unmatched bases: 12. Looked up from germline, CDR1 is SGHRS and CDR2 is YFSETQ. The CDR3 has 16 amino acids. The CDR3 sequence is CASSLSSGTGRTEAFF. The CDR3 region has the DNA TGCGCCAGCAGCCTCTCCTCCGGGACAGGGAGAACTGAAGCTTTCTTT. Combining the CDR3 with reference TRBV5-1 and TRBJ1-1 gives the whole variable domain KAGVTQTPRYLIKTRGQQVTLSCSPISGHRSVSWYQQTPGQGLQFLFEYFSETQRNKGNFPGRFSGRQFSNSRSEMNVSTLELGDSALYLCASSLSSGTGRTEAFFGQGTRLTVV.

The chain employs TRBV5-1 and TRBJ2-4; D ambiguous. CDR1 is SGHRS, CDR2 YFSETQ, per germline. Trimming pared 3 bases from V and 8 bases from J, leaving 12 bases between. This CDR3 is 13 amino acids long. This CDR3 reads CASSSNGWDIQYF. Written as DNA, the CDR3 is TGCGCCAGCAGCTCAAACGGGTGGGACATTCAGTACTTC.

The CDR3 spells CASSQSVGQGRYEQYF. In DNA form, the CDR3 reads TGTGCCAGCAGCCAATCGGTGGGACAGGGTCGGTACGAGCAGTACTTC. The chain joins TRBV16 to TRBJ2-7; the match to TRBD1 covers 9 bases. There are 16 residues in the CDR3. The V segment lost 0 bases and the J segment 4 bases; nucleotides outside the gene matches: 7. The germline V gene encodes CDR1 KGHSY and CDR2 FQNENV.

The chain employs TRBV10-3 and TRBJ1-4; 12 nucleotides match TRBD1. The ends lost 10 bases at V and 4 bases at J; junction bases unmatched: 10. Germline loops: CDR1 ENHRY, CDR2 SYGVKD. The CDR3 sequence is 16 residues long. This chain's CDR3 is CATGTGGSLSNEKLFF. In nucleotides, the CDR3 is TGTGCCACCGGGACAGGGGGCAGTCTTAGTAATGAAAAACTGTTTTTT.

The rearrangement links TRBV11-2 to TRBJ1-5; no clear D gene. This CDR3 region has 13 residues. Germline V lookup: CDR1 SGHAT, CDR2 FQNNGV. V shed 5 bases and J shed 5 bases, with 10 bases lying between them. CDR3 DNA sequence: TGTGCCAGCAGCCTCGCCGGAGATCAGCCCCAGCATTTT. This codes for CASSLAGDQPQHF.

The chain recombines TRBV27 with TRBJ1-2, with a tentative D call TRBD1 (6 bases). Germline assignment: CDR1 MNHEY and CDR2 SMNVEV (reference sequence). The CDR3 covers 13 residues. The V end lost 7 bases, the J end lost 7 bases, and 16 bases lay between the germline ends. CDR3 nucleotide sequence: TGTGCCAGCACCCCTGGGGGGGCGGGTGGCTACACCTTC. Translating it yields CASTPGGAGGYTF.

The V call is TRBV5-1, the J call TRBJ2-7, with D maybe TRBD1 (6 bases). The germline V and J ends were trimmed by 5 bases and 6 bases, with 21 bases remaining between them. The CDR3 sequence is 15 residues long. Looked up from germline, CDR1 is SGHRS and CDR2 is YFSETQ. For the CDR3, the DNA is TGCGCCAGCAGTTTGCGATCAGGGGACACGGGCGAGCAGTACTTC. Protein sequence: CASSLRSGDTGEQYF. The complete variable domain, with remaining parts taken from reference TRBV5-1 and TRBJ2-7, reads KAGVTQTPRYLIKTRGQQVTLSCSPISGHRSVSWYQQTPGQGLQFLFEYFSETQRNKGNFPGRFSGRQFSNSRSEMNVSTLELGDSALYLCASSLRSGDTGEQYFGPGTRLTVT.

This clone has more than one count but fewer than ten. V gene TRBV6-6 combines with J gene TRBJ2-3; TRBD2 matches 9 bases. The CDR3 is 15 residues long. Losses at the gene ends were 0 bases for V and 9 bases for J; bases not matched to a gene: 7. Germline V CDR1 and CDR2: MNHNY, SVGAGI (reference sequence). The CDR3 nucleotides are TGTGCCAGCAGTTACTCCTTCTTGCGGGGGGGCACGCAGTATTTT. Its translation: CASSYSFLRGGTQYF.

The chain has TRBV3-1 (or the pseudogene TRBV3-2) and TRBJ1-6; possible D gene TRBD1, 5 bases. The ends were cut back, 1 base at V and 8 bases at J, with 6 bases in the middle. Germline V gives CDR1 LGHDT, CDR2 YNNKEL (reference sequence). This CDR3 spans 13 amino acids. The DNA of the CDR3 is TGTGCCAGCAGCCAAGGGGGGGATTCACCCCTCCACTTT. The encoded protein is CASSQGGDSPLHF.

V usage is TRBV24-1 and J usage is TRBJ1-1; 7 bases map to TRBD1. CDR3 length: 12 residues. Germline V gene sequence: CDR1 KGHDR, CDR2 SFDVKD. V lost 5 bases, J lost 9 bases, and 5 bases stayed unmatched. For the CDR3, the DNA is TGTGCCACCAGTGGACCGGGACAGAAAGCTTTCTTT. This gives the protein CATSGPGQKAFF.

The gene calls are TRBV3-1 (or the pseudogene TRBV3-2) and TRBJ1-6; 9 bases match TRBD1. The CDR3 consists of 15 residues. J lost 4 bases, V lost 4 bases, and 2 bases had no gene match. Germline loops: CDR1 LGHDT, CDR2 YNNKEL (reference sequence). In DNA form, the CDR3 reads TGTGCCAGCAGCCCGGGACAGGGATATAATTCACCCCTCCACTTT. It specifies CASSPGQGYNSPLHF.

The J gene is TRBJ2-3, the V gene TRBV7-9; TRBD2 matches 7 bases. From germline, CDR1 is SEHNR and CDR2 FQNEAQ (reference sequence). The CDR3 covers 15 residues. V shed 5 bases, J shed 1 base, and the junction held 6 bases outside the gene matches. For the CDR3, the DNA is TGTGCCAGCAGCACCAGGGCGGGGGGCACAGATACGCAGTATTTT. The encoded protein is CASSTRAGGTDTQYF.

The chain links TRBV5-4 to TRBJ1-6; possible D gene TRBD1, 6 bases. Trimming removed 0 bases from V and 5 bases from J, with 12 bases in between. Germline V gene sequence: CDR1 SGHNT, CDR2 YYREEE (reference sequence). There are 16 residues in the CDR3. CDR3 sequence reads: CASSLEVGGNNSPLHF. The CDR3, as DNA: TGTGCCAGCAGCTTGGAGGTAGGGGGTAATAATTCACCCCTCCACTTT.

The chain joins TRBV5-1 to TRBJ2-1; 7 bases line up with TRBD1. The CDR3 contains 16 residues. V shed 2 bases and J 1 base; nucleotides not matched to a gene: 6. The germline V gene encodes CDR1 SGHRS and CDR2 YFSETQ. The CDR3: CASSLQGTGSYNEQFF. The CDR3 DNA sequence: TGCGCCAGCAGCTTACAGGGGACGGGGTCCTACAATGAGCAGTTCTTC.

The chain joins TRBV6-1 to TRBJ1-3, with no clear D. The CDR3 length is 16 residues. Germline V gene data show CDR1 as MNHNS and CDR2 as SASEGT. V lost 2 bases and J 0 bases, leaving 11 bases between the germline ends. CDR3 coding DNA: TGTGCCAGCAGTGAACCAGGTGAAGGCTCTGGAAACACCATATATTTT. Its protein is CASSEPGEGSGNTIYF.